The 9 T cell receptor beta chains in this list originate from one sample, sequenced in a study of blood T cells in healthy people across ages. The use of a sample-barcoded 5' primer and a J-beta primer mix characterized a second PCR of 7 to 11 cycles. TCRdb analysed the 5' RACE reads with MiXCR anew, one entry per CDR3 protein. The data show hundreds of thousands of distinct CDR3 sequences, 40% to 50% seen once. The specimen was blood. The receptors here all came from a man between 60 and 70 years old in good health.

A word on this clonotype: Just one base apart from a much larger clone, this may be a read error. V is TRBV12-3 or TRBV12-4 and J is TRBJ2-1; 7 bases fit TRBD2. Losses at the gene ends were 5 bases for V and 13 bases for J; bases not matched to a gene: 11. The CDR3 has 13 residues. The CDR3 protein is CASSERGGETQFF. In DNA, the CDR3 is TGTGCCAGCAGTGAGCGGGGTGGGGAGACCCAGTTCTTC.

The chain couples TRBV27 to TRBJ2-1, with D possibly being TRBD2 (7 bases). Trimming stripped 5 bases from V and 5 bases from J, with 19 bases between. This CDR3 region has 16 residues. Germline CDR1 reads MNHEY; CDR2 reads SMNVEV (reference sequence). DNA of the CDR3: TGTGCCAGCAGTCCATATGAGGGGGGGCAAAACAATGAGCAGTTCTTC. Protein product: CASSPYEGGQNNEQFF.

Only one count was recorded for this clonotype. The chain uses TRBV24-1 and TRBJ2-5; 10 positions agree with TRBD1. The CDR3 covers 16 residues. The germline CDR1 and CDR2 sequences are KGHDR and SFDVKD. Trimming at V came to 3 bases and at J to 11 bases, leaving 14 bases not matched to a gene. The CDR3 reads CATSDRRDRGYGEQYF. The CDR3 region has the DNA TGTGCCACCAGTGATCGCCGGGACAGGGGCTACGGTGAGCAGTACTTC.

This chain uses TRBV3-1 with TRBJ1-5; no firm D call. CDR3 size: 12 residues. The V end was cut by 4 bases, the J end by 12 bases, with 13 bases between. Germline V gene lookup returns CDR1 LGHDT and CDR2 YNNKEL (reference sequence). Here the CDR3 reads CASSRAGVGQHF. In DNA, the CDR3 is TGTGCCAGCAGCCGAGCCGGGGTCGGCCAGCATTTT.

The genes are TRBV19 and TRBJ2-4; 7 nucleotides agree with TRBD2. CDR3 length: 13 amino acids. Trimming took 5 bases from V and 8 from J; bases not matched to a gene: 6. Germline CDR1 LNHDA, CDR2 SQIVND (reference sequence). CDR3 bases: TGTGCCAGTAGTTTAGCCCGGGGGGACATTCAGTACTTC. Its protein is CASSLARGDIQYF.

The chain couples TRBV7-9 to TRBJ1-1; D is undetermined. V dropped 3 bases and J dropped 0 bases, with 8 bases sitting between them. CDR1 is SEHNR and CDR2 is FQNEAQ in the germline V gene (reference sequence). This CDR3 is 14 amino acids long. The CDR3 is CASSLELVNTEAFF. The CDR3 bases are TGTGCCAGCAGCTTGGAGTTGGTGAACACTGAAGCTTTCTTT.

This clonotype has ten or more counts. V and J are TRBV20-1 and TRBJ2-7, with D perhaps matching TRBD1 (5 bases). Germline V CDR1 and CDR2: DFQATT, SNEGSKA (reference sequence). The CDR3 is 15 amino acids. Trimming took 0 bases from V and 0 from J, leaving 12 bases between them. The CDR3 sequence is CSARDRQGISYEQYF. Written as DNA, the CDR3 is TGCAGTGCTAGAGATAGGCAGGGAATCTCCTACGAGCAGTACTTC.

This sequence joins TRBV7-2 and TRBJ2-5; D might be TRBD2 (6 bases). Per the germline V gene, CDR1 is SGHTA and CDR2 is FQGNSA. CDR3 length equals 15 residues. V lost 2 bases to trimming and J lost 5 bases, with 15 bases between them. The CDR3 loop reads CASSLNGGIIETQYF. The CDR3 DNA reads as TGTGCCAGCAGCTTAAACGGGGGTATAATCGAGACCCAGTACTTC.

This clonotype has a count of ten or more. The chain has TRBV4-3 and TRBJ2-6; D ambiguous. CDR1 and CDR2 (germline): LGHNA, YSLEER. This CDR3 spans 17 amino acids. Trimming cost V 2 bases and J 2 bases, with 13 bases left between them. The CDR3 here is CASSQFFGLPGANVLTF. In DNA, the CDR3 is TGCGCCAGCAGCCAATTCTTTGGGTTGCCTGGGGCCAACGTCCTGACTTTC.